Sequencing of this T cell receptor (beta chain) was carried out in a study of blood T cell repertoires in COVID-19. V dropped 6 bases and J dropped 3 bases, with 12 bases sitting between them. The germline V gene has CDR1 MNHEY and CDR2 SVGEGT. The CDR3 extends over 14 amino acids. The data were produced by immunoSEQ multiplex PCR, yet TCRdb's version contains in-frame clones alone and is incomplete. The data show approximately 50,000 clones, around 92% seen once. This receptor was taken from a middle-aged man with active COVID-19. Sequences were obtained from peripheral blood. The rearrangement uses TRBV6-2 or TRBV6-3 and TRBJ2-1; a weak D match, TRBD2 (5 bases). DNA for the CDR3: TGTGCCAGCAGCAGGCTAGCCGTCTACAATGAGCAGTTCTTC. Protein sequence: CASSRLAVYNEQFF.